These 6 T cell receptor beta chains were all obtained from the same sample, sequenced in a study of OX40 agonist ivuxolimab in advanced cancers. Profiling relied on immunoSEQ multiplex PCR, and the TCRdb table lists in-frame clones only, not all of them. The profile covers about 73,000 clones, with roughly 87% appearing a single time and more than 0.6% taken by the ten largest. The sample consisted of CD4+ or CD8+ T cells sorted from blood, taken in a trial of the OX40 agonist ivuxolimab. All receptors come from an adult with an advanced solid tumor such as melanoma, head and neck, liver or kidney cancer.

This chain connects TRBV6-5 to TRBJ2-7, with 8 positions matching TRBD1. CDR3 length: 15 residues. Germline lookup yields CDR1 MNHEY and CDR2 SVGAGI. With V trimmed by 6 bases and J by 1 base, 8 bases remained unmatched. The CDR3 spells CASRSDRGWSYEQYF. The CDR3 DNA sequence: TGTGCCAGCAGATCTGACAGGGGATGGTCCTACGAGCAGTACTTC.

This clone was counted once. The chain employs TRBV10-3 and TRBJ1-2; TRBD1 matches at 9 bases. V lost 5 bases, J lost 3 bases, and 4 bases stayed unmatched. Germline CDR1 ENHRY, CDR2 SYGVKD. The CDR3 consists of 14 residues. The CDR3 loop reads CAISRDREDYGYTF. The CDR3 nucleotides are TGTGCCATCAGTCGGGACAGGGAGGACTATGGCTACACCTTC.

The table lists this clone with a few counts. CDR3 coding DNA: TGTGCCAGCAGTGAACAGACAGGGTTTACTAATTCACCCCTCCACTTT. It specifies CASSEQTGFTNSPLHF. The chain recombines TRBV2 with TRBJ1-6; 7 bases map to TRBD1. The CDR3 contains 16 residues. V lost 2 bases to trimming and J lost 6 bases; unmatched junction nucleotides: 7. The germline V gene has CDR1 SNHLY and CDR2 FYNNEI.

The chain uses TRBV6-1 and TRBJ2-4, with D unresolved. The ends were cut back, 6 bases at V and 5 bases at J, with 5 bases in the middle. Germline V CDR1 and CDR2: MNHNS, SASEGT. This CDR3 comprises 11 residues. The CDR3 region is CASRGENIQYF. CDR3 in DNA: TGTGCCAGCAGGGGCGAAAACATTCAGTACTTC.

The chain links TRBV18 to TRBJ1-2; D is uncertain. The CDR3 runs 13 residues. Germline V lookup: CDR1 KGHSH, CDR2 LQKENI. Deletions cut 2 bases from V and 6 bases from J, with 10 bases between. Written as DNA, the CDR3 is TGTGCCAGCTCACCAGGCAGGAGCAATGGCTACACCTTC. Translation: CASSPGRSNGYTF.

J is TRBJ1-5 and V is TRBV30; no clear D. Trimming took 1 base from V and 0 from J, leaving 10 bases between them. Germline CDR1 and CDR2: GTSNPN and SVGIG (reference sequence). The CDR3 covers 15 residues. CDR3 protein: CAWSEAAFSNQPQHF. The DNA for the CDR3 is TGTGCCTGGAGTGAGGCAGCCTTTAGCAATCAGCCCCAGCATTTT.